A selection of T cell receptor beta chains follows, all from one sample in a study of shared clonotypes between healthy human individuals. Measured with immunoSEQ multiplex PCR; TCRdb has only the in-frame clones, and not every one. Of 1.5 million to 2.5 million clones detected, about 95% appear once; the ten largest clones hold 1.2%. What was sequenced was naive CD8+ T cells sorted from blood. Receptor source: a young man in good health. Both conserved end residues are trimmed from each CDR3. Clone size, where shown, is once, few, many, or a class for clones that have expanded.

j_gene: TRBJ2-5
v_gene: TRBV30
len: 10
abundance: -
CDR3aa: AWSDQQETQY

j_gene: TRBJ2-3
v_gene: TRBV27
len: 11
abundance: -
CDR3aa: ASNAVSADTQY

j_gene: TRBJ1-2
v_gene: TRBV27
len: 9
abundance: few
CDR3aa: ASRGDYGYT

j_gene: TRBJ2-3
v_gene: TRBV7-6
len: 13
abundance: -
CDR3aa: ASSLMGDTTDTQY

j_gene: TRBJ1-3
v_gene: TRBV18
len: 14
abundance: once
CDR3aa: ASSTGTANAGNTIY

j_gene: TRBJ1-1
v_gene: TRBV7-8
len: 11
abundance: few
CDR3aa: ASGLGRDTEAF

j_gene: TRBJ2-1
v_gene: TRBV4-1
len: 13
abundance: -
CDR3aa: ASSQGGLSGNEQF

j_gene: TRBJ2-5
v_gene: TRBV6-1
len: 13
abundance: -
CDR3aa: ASSERLPSPETQY

j_gene: TRBJ1-1
v_gene: TRBV11-2
len: 12
abundance: -
CDR3aa: ASSLAGTGLEAF

j_gene: TRBJ2-3
v_gene: TRBV5-5
len: 14
abundance: once
CDR3aa: ASTFLGERLTDTQY

j_gene: TRBJ2-3
v_gene: TRBV4-3
len: 16
abundance: -
CDR3aa: ASSQDRDGEGSTDTQY

j_gene: TRBJ2-7
v_gene: TRBV2
len: 11
abundance: -
CDR3aa: ASRPALTYEQY

j_gene: TRBJ2-1
v_gene: TRBV19
len: 11
abundance: -
CDR3aa: ASSIGGHNEQF

j_gene: TRBJ1-4
v_gene: TRBV4-1
len: 12
abundance: -
CDR3aa: ASSQVSNNEKLF

j_gene: TRBJ2-1
v_gene: TRBV9
len: 16
abundance: -
CDR3aa: ASSVEVMGGGSYNEQF

j_gene: TRBJ2-3
v_gene: TRBV27
len: 14
abundance: -
CDR3aa: ASSFPGGGRTDTQY

j_gene: TRBJ2-7
v_gene: TRBV4-1
len: 13
abundance: -
CDR3aa: ASSPPGTGGLEQY

j_gene: TRBJ1-3
v_gene: TRBV23-1
len: 13
abundance: -
CDR3aa: APERGRVSGNTIY

j_gene: TRBJ1-4
v_gene: TRBV5-5
len: 15
abundance: -
CDR3aa: ASSLASGSPTNEKLF

j_gene: TRBJ1-5
v_gene: TRBV4-1
len: 15
abundance: once
CDR3aa: ASSLRGLGAMSQPQH

j_gene: TRBJ2-7
v_gene: TRBV10-1
len: 12
abundance: -
CDR3aa: ASSDSGINYEQY

j_gene: TRBJ2-1
v_gene: TRBV27
len: 11
abundance: once
CDR3aa: ASSSWGGNEQF

j_gene: TRBJ2-5
v_gene: TRBV13
len: 13
abundance: -
CDR3aa: ASTPRLSEGKTQY

j_gene: TRBJ2-3
v_gene: TRBV25-1
len: 13
abundance: -
CDR3aa: ASSDGTARSDTQY

j_gene: TRBJ2-1
v_gene: TRBV29-1
len: 9
abundance: few
CDR3aa: SVVKSGEQF

j_gene: TRBJ2-5
v_gene: TRBV6-6
len: 11
abundance: -
CDR3aa: ASTQMYQETQY

j_gene: TRBJ2-3
v_gene: TRBV4-3
len: 13
abundance: once
CDR3aa: ASSRLTSVGDTQY

j_gene: TRBJ2-3
v_gene: TRBV13
len: 12
abundance: -
CDR3aa: ASSLEYSTDTQY

j_gene: TRBJ1-1
v_gene: TRBV6-5
len: 13
abundance: -
CDR3aa: ASSYGPDMNTEAF

j_gene: TRBJ2-7
v_gene: TRBV4-1
len: 12
abundance: once
CDR3aa: ASSQYDDSYEQY

j_gene: TRBJ2-7
v_gene: TRBV5-6
len: 15
abundance: -
CDR3aa: ASSFDPGQGMSYEQY

j_gene: TRBJ2-1
v_gene: TRBV27
len: 12
abundance: -
CDR3aa: ASSLSDSRDEQF

j_gene: TRBJ2-5
v_gene: TRBV7-6
len: 12
abundance: -
CDR3aa: ASRHSDNQETQY

j_gene: TRBJ2-5
v_gene: TRBV6-5
len: 13
abundance: -
CDR3aa: ASSPTSGVQETQY

j_gene: TRBJ2-1
v_gene: TRBV7-9
len: 15
abundance: -
CDR3aa: ASSLSLAGESYNEQF

j_gene: TRBJ1-3
v_gene: TRBV5-6
len: 14
abundance: -
CDR3aa: ASSPYVVGAGNTIY

j_gene: TRBJ2-7
v_gene: TRBV29-1
len: 9
abundance: -
CDR3aa: SVEVRAEQY

j_gene: TRBJ1-2
v_gene: TRBV28
len: 13
abundance: -
CDR3aa: ASSLEAEPNYGYT

j_gene: TRBJ2-5
v_gene: TRBV5-4
len: 11
abundance: -
CDR3aa: ASSLGDLETQY

j_gene: TRBJ2-7
v_gene: TRBV6-6
len: 12
abundance: -
CDR3aa: ASSYAGVSYEQY

j_gene: TRBJ2-7
v_gene: TRBV6-1
len: 12
abundance: -
CDR3aa: ASSEGTVFYEQY

j_gene: TRBJ2-1
v_gene: TRBV6-5
len: 12
abundance: -
CDR3aa: ASSPPGIYNEQF

j_gene: TRBJ1-4
v_gene: TRBV15
len: 12
abundance: -
CDR3aa: ATSREGLNEKLF

j_gene: TRBJ2-7
v_gene: TRBV9
len: 12
abundance: -
CDR3aa: ASSVGGINYEQY

j_gene: TRBJ2-5
v_gene: TRBV7-9
len: 11
abundance: -
CDR3aa: ASATGEQETQY